Included here is one TCR beta chain sequence, with context. No antigen is known for it. Base qualities are not at hand, and no much larger clone is one base apart. The library was built by means of the immunoSEQ multiplex PCR assay. The table was pulled from immuneACCESS by TCRdb, which kept in-frame rearrangements only. Such tables lose some clones; where checked, under half of the loss comes from unresolved V genes, and the rest has no known cause. The sample table contains more than 150,000 clones; only one count was recorded for approximately 90% of them. Of the sample, 0.65% to 0.75% is held by the ten largest clones. The entry originates in a study of control samples from healthy donors and cancer patients (TCRdb year 2020). Counted from cysteine to phenylalanine, this CDR3 has 14 amino acids. Just the 42-base CDR3 DNA is kept, in frame starting at base 1. Reading the germline V gene gives CDR1 SGHDT and CDR2 YYEEEE. The germline ends are 18 bases apart after V is trimmed by 2 bases and J by 13 bases.

The sequence joins TRBV5-6 to TRBJ1-4; a tentative D call is TRBD1 (5 bases match). Sequences were obtained from blood. This sequence originates from a young woman in good health. The nucleotides read TGTGCCAGCAGCTTAGGTTTTCCGGCGGGGGGACTGTTTTTT. Its amino acids are CASSLGFPAGGLFF.